The entry that follows covers one T cell receptor (beta chain) sequence. The ends were cut back, 4 bases at V and 4 bases at J, with 11 bases in the middle. CDR1 SGHDT and CDR2 YYEEEE come from the germline V gene. The CDR3 is 13 residues long. These data are taken from a study of blood T cell repertoires in COVID-19. Study summary: Nucleic acid was either cDNA or gDNA, and it came from T cells, B-cell-depleted T cells, or PBMCs.

How the authors handled the data: Using reference gene primer amplification, nucleated cell counts were estimated. The protocol was immunoSEQ multiplex PCR, while the TCRdb copy is restricted to in-frame clones and leaves out a portion. V, J and clone size are taken as reported in that table, and D and trimming were inferred from the DNA itself. The repertoire holds fewer than 250,000 clones, with roughly 88% as singletons. Material: peripheral blood. The source is a woman aged 35 to 49 who had recovered from COVID-19. The rearrangement joins TRBV5-6 to TRBJ1-1; possibly TRBD1 for D (6 bases). CDR3 residues: CASSANRATEAFF. DNA for the CDR3: TGTGCCAGCAGCGCTAACAGGGCCACTGAAGCTTTCTTT.